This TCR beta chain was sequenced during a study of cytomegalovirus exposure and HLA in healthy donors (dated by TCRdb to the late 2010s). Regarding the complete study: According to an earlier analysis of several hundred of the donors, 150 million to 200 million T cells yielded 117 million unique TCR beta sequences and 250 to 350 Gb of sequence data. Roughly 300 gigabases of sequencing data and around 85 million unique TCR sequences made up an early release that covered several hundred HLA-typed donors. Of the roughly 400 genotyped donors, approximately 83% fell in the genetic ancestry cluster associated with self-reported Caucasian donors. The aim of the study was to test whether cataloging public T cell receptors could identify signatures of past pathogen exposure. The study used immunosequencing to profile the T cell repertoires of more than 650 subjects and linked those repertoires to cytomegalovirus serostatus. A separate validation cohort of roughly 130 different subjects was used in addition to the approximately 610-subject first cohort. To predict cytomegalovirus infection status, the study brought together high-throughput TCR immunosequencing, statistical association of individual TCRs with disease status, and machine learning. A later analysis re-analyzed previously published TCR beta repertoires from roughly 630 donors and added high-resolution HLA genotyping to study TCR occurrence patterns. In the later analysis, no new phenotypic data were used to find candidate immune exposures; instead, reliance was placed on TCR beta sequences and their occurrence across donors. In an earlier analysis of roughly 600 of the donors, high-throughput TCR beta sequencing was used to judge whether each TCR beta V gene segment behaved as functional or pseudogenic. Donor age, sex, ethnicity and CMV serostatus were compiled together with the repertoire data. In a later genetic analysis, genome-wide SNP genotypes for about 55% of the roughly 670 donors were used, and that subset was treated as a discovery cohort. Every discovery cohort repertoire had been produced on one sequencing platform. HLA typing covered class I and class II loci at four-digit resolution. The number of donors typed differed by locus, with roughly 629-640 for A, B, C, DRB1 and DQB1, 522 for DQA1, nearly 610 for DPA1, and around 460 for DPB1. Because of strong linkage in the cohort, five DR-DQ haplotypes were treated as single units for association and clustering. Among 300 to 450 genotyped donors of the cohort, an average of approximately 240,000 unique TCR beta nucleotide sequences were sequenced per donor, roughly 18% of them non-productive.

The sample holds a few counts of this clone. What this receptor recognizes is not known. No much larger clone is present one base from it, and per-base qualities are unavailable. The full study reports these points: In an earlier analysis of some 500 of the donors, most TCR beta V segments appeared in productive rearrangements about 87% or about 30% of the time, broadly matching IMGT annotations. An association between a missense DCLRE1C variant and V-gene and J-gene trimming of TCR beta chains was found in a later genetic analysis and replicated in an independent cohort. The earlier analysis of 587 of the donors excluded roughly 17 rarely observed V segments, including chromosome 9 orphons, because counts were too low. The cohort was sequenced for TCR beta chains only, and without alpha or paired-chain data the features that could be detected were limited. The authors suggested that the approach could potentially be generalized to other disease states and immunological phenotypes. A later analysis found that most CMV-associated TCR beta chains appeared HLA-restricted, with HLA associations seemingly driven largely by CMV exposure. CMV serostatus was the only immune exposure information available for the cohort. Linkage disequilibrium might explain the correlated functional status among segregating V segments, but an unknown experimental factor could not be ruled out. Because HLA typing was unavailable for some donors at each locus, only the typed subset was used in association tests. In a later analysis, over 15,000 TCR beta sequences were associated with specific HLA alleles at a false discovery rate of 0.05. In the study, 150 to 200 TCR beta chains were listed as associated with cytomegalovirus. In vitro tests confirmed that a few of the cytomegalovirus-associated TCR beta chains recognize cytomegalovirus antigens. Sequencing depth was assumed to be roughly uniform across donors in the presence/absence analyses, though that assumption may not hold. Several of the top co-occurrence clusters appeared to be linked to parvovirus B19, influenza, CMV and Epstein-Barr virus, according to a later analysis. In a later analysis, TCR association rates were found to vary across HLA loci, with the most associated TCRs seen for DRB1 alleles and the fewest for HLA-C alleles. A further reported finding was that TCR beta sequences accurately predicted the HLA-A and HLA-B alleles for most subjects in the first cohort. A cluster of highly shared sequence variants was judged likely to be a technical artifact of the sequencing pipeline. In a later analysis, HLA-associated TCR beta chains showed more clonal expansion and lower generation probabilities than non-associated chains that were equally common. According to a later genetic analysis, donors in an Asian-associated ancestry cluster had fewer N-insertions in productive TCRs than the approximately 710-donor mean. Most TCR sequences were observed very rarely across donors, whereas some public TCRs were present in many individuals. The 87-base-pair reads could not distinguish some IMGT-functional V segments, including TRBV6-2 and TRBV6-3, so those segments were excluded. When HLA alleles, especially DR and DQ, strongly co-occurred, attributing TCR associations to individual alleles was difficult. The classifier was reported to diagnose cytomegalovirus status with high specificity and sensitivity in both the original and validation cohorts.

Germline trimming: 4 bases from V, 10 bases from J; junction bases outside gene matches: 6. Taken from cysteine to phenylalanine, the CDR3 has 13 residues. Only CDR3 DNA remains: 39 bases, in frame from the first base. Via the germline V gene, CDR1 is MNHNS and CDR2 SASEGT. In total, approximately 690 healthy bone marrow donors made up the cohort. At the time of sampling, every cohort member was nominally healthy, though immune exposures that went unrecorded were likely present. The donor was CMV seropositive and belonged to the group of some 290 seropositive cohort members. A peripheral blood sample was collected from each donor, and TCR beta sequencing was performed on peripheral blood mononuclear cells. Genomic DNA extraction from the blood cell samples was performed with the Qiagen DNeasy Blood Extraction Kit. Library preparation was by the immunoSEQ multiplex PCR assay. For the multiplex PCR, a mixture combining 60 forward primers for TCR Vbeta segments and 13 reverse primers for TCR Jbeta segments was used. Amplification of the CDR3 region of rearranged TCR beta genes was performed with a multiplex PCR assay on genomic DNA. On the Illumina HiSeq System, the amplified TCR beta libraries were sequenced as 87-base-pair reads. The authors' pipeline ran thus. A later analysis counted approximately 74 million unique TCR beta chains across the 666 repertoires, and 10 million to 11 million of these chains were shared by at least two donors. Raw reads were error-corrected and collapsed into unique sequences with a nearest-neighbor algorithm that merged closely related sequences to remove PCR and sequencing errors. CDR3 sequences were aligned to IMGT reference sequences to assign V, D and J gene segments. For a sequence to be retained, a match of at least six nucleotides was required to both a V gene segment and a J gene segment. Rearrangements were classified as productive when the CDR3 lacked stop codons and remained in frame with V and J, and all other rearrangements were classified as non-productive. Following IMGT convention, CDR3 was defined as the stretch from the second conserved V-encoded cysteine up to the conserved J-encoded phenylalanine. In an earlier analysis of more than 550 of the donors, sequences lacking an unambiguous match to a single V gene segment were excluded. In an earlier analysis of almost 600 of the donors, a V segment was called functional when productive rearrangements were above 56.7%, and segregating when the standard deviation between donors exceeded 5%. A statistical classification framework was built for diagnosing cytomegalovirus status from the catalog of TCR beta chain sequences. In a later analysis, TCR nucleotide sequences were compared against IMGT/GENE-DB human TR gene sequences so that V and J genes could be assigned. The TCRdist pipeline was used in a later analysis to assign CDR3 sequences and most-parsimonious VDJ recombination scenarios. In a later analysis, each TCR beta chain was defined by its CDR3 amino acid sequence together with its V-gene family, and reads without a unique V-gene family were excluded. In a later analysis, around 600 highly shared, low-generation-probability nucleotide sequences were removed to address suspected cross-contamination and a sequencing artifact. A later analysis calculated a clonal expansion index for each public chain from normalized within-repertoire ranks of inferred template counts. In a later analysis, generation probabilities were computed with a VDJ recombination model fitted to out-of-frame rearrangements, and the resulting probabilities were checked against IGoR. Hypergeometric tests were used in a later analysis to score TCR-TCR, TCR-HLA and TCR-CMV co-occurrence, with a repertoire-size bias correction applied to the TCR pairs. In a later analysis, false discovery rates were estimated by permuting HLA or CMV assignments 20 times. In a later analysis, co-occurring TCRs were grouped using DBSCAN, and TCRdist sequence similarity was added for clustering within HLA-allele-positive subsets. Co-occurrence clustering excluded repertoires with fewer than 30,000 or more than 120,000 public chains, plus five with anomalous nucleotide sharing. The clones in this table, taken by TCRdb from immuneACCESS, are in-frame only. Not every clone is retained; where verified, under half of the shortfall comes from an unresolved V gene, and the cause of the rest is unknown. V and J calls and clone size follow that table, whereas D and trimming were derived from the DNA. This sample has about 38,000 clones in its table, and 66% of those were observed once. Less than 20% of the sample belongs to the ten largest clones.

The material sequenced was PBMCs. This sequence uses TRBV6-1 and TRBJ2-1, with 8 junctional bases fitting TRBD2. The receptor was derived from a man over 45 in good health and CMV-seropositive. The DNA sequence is TGTGCCAGCAGTGTTACGGGGGGGGGCGAGCAGTTCTTC. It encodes CASSVTGGGEQFF.